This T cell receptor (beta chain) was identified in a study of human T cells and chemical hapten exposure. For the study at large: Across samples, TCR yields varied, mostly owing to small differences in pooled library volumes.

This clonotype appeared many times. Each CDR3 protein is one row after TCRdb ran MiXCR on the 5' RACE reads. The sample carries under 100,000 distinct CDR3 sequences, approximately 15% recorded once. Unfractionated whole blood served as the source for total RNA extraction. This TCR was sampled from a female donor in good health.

The DNA of the CDR3 is TGTGCCAGCAGCCAAGATCTTGGTTATGAGCAGTTCTTC. Translating gives CASSQDLGYEQFF. The chain recombines TRBV14 with TRBJ2-1; D is undetermined. CDR3 length: 13 amino acids. Germline V gives CDR1 SGHDN, CDR2 FVKESK. V lost 0 bases and J lost 8, with 8 bases in between.